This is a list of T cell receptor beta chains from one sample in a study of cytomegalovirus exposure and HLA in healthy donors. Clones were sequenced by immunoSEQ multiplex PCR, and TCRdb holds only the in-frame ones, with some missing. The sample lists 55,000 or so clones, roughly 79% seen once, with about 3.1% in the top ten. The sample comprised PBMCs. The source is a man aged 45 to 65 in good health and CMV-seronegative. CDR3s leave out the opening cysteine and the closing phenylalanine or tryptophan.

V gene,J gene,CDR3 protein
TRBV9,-,ASSVGDRDYEQY
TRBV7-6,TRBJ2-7,ASSPTTGFPYEQY
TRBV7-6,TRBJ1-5,ASSYGQDNQPQH
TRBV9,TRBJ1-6,ASSVAAREGSPLH
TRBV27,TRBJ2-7,ASSLEGYEQY
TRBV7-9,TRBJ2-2,ASSPGLAANTGELF
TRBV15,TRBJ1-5,ATSRDSRDTNQPQH
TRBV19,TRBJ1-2,ASSARTGGGYGYT
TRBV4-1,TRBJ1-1,ASSQEIAFTNTEAF
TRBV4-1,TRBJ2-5,ASSQIGGVGSGEETQY
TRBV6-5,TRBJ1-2,ASSYFQQGASGYT
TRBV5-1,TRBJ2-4,ASSSQGGGLAKNIQY
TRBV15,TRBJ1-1,ATSRGTLNTEAF
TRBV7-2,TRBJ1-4,ASSTGGVAGKLF
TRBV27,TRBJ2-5,ASSLSYRGTQY
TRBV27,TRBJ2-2,ASSLGLAGGTGELF
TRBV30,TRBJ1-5,AWSAGQGAAQPQH
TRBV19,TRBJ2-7,ASSNSGGRYEQY
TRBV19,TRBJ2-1,ASRLSGTSGGEQF
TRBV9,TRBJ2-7,ASSPRTGGYEQY
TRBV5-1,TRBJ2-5,ASFITGFQETQY
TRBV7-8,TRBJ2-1,ASSARGPFNEQF
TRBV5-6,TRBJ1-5,ASSRLYQPQH
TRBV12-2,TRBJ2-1,ASRLGSKKRYNEQF
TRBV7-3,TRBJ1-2,ASSLNGGQGYGYT
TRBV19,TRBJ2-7,ASSIAGAAYEQY
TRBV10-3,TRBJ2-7,AISSGTSGGYEQY
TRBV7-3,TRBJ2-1,ASSTQDGDYNEQF
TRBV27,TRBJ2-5,ASSLMGGRKTQY
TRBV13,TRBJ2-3,ASSPPGLAGGGWGTDTQY
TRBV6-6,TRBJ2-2,ANSGTAMNTGELF
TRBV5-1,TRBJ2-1,ASGTGNNEQF
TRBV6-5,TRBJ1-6,ASSYSIGTGWSPLH
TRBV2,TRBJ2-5,ATTERETQY
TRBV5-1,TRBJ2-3,ASSLAEGGTDTQY
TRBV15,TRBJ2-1,ATSRAQAGGLNEQF
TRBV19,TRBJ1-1,ASSLQGVFTEAF
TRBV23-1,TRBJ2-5,ASSQPGQGGQETQY
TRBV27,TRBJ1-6,ASRRPGDSSPLH
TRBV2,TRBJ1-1,ASSGRGQAQMNTEAF
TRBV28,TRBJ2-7,ASSSATTGEQY
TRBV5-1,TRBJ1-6,ASSFGQGGSSPLH
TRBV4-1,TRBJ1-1,ASSQEGTGTFAEAF
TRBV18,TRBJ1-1,ASSPFDRKTEAF
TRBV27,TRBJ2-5,ASSLLGEETQY
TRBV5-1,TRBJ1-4,ASSSSVGNEKLF
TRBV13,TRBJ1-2,ASSLVGAVYT
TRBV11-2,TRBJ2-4,ASSSQGAGGNIQY
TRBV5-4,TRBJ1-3,ASSLYVDQGAGNTIY
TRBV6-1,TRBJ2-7,ASSERWGREDEQY
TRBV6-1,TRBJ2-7,ASSESPGQFYEQY
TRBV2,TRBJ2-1,ASSERASGGDEQF
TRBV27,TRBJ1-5,ASSLAHNQPQH
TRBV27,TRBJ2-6,ASSPPGAGANVLT
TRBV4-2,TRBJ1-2,ASSQDLRVFYGYT
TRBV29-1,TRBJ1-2,SIGQANYGYT
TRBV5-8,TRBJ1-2,ASSFGTGVNYGYT
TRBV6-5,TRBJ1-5,ASSRGGANQPQH
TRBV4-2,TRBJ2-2,ASSQDWGGDTGELF